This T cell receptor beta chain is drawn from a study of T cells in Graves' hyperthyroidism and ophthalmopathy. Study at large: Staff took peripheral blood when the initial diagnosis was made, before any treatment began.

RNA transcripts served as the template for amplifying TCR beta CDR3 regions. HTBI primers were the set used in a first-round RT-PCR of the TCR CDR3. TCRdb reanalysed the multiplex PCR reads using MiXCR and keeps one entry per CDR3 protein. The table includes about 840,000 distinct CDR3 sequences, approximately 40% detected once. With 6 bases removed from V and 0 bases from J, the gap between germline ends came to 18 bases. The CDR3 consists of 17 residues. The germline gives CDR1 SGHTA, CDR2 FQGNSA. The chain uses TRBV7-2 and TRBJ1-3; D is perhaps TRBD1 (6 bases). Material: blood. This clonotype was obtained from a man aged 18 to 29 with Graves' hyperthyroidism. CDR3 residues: CASSRFRDTVSGNTIYF. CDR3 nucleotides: TGTGCCAGCAGTCGCTTCCGGGACACCGTCTCTGGAAACACCATATATTTT.